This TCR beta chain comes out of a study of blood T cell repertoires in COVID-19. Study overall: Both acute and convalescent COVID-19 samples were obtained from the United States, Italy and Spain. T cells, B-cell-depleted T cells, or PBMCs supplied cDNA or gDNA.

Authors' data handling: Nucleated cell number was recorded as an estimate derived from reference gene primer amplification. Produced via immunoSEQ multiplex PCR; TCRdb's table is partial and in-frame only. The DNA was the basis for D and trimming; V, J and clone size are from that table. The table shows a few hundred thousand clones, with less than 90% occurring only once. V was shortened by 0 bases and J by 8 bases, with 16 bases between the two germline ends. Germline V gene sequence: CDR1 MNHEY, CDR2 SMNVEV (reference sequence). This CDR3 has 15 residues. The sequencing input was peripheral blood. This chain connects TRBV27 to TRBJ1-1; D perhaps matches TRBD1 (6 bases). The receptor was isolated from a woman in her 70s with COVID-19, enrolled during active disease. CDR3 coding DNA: TGTGCCAGCAGTTTATCGGGCAGTTTAAGGGGGGAAGCTTTCTTT. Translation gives CASSLSGSLRGEAFF.